This paragraph reports one T cell receptor (beta chain). Its antigen is as yet unknown. A 1 in 200,000 to 1 in 1 million T cell depth was the sequencing target. The assay was immunoSEQ multiplex PCR, and TCRdb's table has in-frame clones only and misses some. The data show approximately 130,000 clones, with approximately 81% seen just once and about 3.5% held by the top ten. The CDR3 runs 13 residues. Trimming removed 7 bases at V and 6 bases at J, with 13 bases between. Germline V gene sequence: CDR1 SNHLY, CDR2 FYNNEI. This sample is drawn from a study of cytotoxic CD8 clonotypes in ibrutinib-treated CLL. Overall study: Around 25 partial and 2 complete responses; at median about 70 months, about 14 remitted, approximately 12 progressed. After a median roughly 12 months on treatment (6 to 36), response samples were drawn. General observations from the study: An increase in clonality occurred at ibrutinib response, followed by a return toward baseline at progression.

Sample: PBMCs, taken after 24 months of ibrutinib treatment. This receptor was identified in a human donor with chronic lymphocytic leukemia. This chain uses TRBV2 with TRBJ1-5; D not certain. The CDR3 loop reads CASTEEGFQPQHF. The CDR3 bases are TGTGCCAGCACCGAAGAAGGGTTTCAGCCCCAGCATTTT.